The clone carrying this T cell receptor (beta chain) was seen repeatedly, ten times or more. Its specificity is unknown. The data stem from a study of T-cell memory formation after mild COVID-19. Findings of the study overall: Some responding clones appeared in pre-infection memory, suggesting cross-reactive memory joined. CD4+ contracting clones lay mainly in CM and EM, CD8+ ones in EMRA. Confirmation was lacking for SARS-CoV-2 specificity of second-wave clones that peaked on day 37.

The CDR3 contains 17 residues. CDR1 and CDR2 (germline): MNHEY, SVGAGI. Losses at the gene ends were 6 bases for V and 4 bases for J; bases not matched to a gene: 12. Constant-segment primers served in 5'RACE that generated TCR alpha and TCR beta cDNA libraries bearing sample barcodes and UMIs. TCRdb processed the 5' RACE reads anew with MiXCR; each CDR3 protein has one entry. Altogether 85,000 to 130,000 distinct CDR3 sequences are present, roughly an eighth being singletons, with the ten largest covering more than 25%. This clonotype was sampled from an adult woman who had mild COVID-19 (a few samples of this study predate the infection). Cell type and time point are not known. The chain has TRBV6-5 and TRBJ2-1; 10 nucleotides agree with TRBD2. Input material: PBMCs or a T cell subset sorted from them (not recorded which). The CDR3 here is CASSKLRTSGEYNEQFF. In DNA form, the CDR3 reads TGTGCCAGCAGCAAATTGAGGACTAGCGGCGAATACAATGAGCAGTTCTTC.